Listed here are 11 T cell receptor beta chains from one sample, sequenced in a study of blood T cell repertoires in COVID-19. The assay was immunoSEQ multiplex PCR, and TCRdb's table has in-frame clones only and misses some. The table shows 300,000 to 450,000 clones, with around nine tenths occurring only once. Sequenced input: peripheral blood. The receptor source for this set is a human donor in a cohort sampled during active COVID-19.

The chain couples TRBV28 to TRBJ2-1, with D tentatively TRBD1 (6 bases). Per germline, CDR1 MDHEN and CDR2 SYDVKM. V dropped 7 bases and J dropped 0 bases, with 16 bases sitting between them. This CDR3 has 16 amino acids. The CDR3 sequence is CASTPRGLSSYNEQFF. The CDR3 nucleotides are TGTGCCAGCACCCCCAGGGGCCTGAGCTCCTACAATGAGCAGTTCTTC. Drawing the rest from reference TRBV28 and TRBJ2-1, the complete variable domain is DVKVTQSSRYLVKRTGEKVFLECVQDMDHENMFWYRQDPGLGLRLIYFSYDVKMKEKGDIPEGYSVSREKKERFSLILESASTNQTSMYLCASTPRGLSSYNEQFFGPGTRLTVL.

V gene TRBV4-2 combines with J gene TRBJ2-3; 14 bases fit TRBD2. Trimming cost V 7 bases and J 3 bases; bases outside gene matches: 6. The V gene's germline CDR1 is LGHNA and CDR2 YNFKEQ. This CDR3 is built from 16 residues. The CDR3 sequence: CASTETSGGATDTQYF. The CDR3 coding sequence is TGTGCCAGCACCGAGACTAGCGGGGGGGCGACAGATACGCAGTATTTT.

The J gene is TRBJ2-7, the V gene TRBV6-4; 7 bases map to TRBD1. The J segment lost 2 bases and the V segment lost 6 bases, leaving 10 bases of the junction unmatched. CDR3 length: 15 residues. Germline CDR1 is MRHNA and CDR2 is SNTAGT. In DNA, the CDR3 is TGTGCCAGCAGCGAAGGCGCACAGGGGCCCTACGAGCAGTACTTC. Its translation: CASSEGAQGPYEQYF.

The chain couples TRBV7-8 to TRBJ2-5, with 9 nucleotides matching TRBD2. CDR3 length: 15 residues. The germline V gene has CDR1 SGHVS and CDR2 FQNEAQ. Unmatched junction bases numbered 6, after V lost 5 bases and J lost 2 bases. The CDR3 spells CASSLERGVQETQYF. The CDR3 DNA sequence: TGTGCCAGCAGCCTCGAGCGGGGGGTACAAGAGACCCAGTACTTC.

The rearrangement links TRBV11-2 to TRBJ2-2, with 12 bases lining up with TRBD2. This CDR3 is built from 18 residues. The V segment lost 5 bases and the J segment 3 bases; nucleotides outside the gene matches: 10. Germline-derived CDR1 and CDR2 are SGHAT and FQNNGV. The CDR3 DNA reads TGTGCCAGCAGCCCGCGGCCCCGACTAGCGGGAGACACCGGGGAGCTGTTTTTT. This sequence encodes CASSPRPRLAGDTGELFF.

The rearrangement uses TRBV6-2 or TRBV6-3 and TRBJ1-5; TRBD1 agrees at 7 bases. CDR1 MNHEY and CDR2 SVGEGT come from the germline V gene. The CDR3 consists of 16 residues. Trimming at V came to 4 bases and at J to 5 bases, leaving 11 bases not matched to a gene. CDR3 sequence reads: CASSSTGTVVDQPQHF. The CDR3 DNA reads TGTGCCAGCAGTTCTACCGGGACAGTTGTCGATCAGCCCCAGCATTTT.

The table lists this clone with a few counts. This chain joins TRBV7-9 and TRBJ1-4; no reliable D call. The V and J ends lost 5 bases and 0 bases respectively, with 10 bases between them. The germline V gene has CDR1 SEHNR and CDR2 FQNEAQ (reference sequence). The CDR3 spans 15 residues. CDR3 nucleotide sequence: TGTGCCAGCAGCACGGGAGGAGCAACTAATGAAAAACTGTTTTTT. It yields the protein CASSTGGATNEKLFF.

The rearrangement uses TRBV5-1 and TRBJ2-2; 9 nucleotides agree with TRBD1. V shed 3 bases, J shed 4 bases, and the junction held 4 bases outside the gene matches. Germline CDR1 and CDR2: SGHRS and YFSETQ. The CDR3 has 15 amino acids. CDR3 nucleotide sequence: TGCGCCAGCAGCTCCTTGGGACAGGGCACCGGGGAGCTGTTTTTT. It codes for CASSSLGQGTGELFF.

The chain employs TRBV3-1 (or the pseudogene TRBV3-2) and TRBJ2-7; 8 bases agree with TRBD2. Germline assignment: CDR1 LGHDT and CDR2 YNNKEL (reference sequence). V gave up 8 bases and J gave up 6 bases; unmatched junction bases: 15. This CDR3 spans 15 amino acids. The CDR3 nucleotides read TGTGCCAGCGGGGGCGGGGGGCCCAGGGGAATCGAGCAGTACTTC. This sequence encodes CASGGGGPRGIEQYF.

For the CDR3, the DNA is TGTGCCAGCAGCTTACTACCTAGCTCCTACAATGAGCAGTTCTTC. Its protein is CASSLLPSSYNEQFF. The chain has TRBV7-9 and TRBJ2-1; D uncertain. The CDR3 runs to 15 residues. Germline V gives CDR1 SEHNR, CDR2 FQNEAQ (reference sequence). V gave up 2 bases and J gave up 0 bases, with 8 bases separating them.

The chain couples TRBV6-6 to TRBJ2-7; 8 bases agree with TRBD1. Germline assignment: CDR1 MNHNY and CDR2 SVGAGI (reference sequence). V lost 10 bases and J lost 7; bases outside the gene matches: 9. The CDR3 contains 12 residues. In DNA, the CDR3 is TGTGCCACCCGGACAGGGCGTCGGGAGCAGTACTTC. It yields the protein CATRTGRREQYF.